This T cell receptor (beta chain) was recorded in a study of CD8+CD57+ T cells in acquired aplastic anemia. Profiles of TCR beta VDJ and CDR3 were generated from a genomic DNA template. TCRdb ran MiXCR on the reads and lists one entry per CDR3 protein. The data contain roughly 250,000 distinct CDR3 sequences, 70% to 85% of them singletons. CDR1 SGHAT and CDR2 FQDESV come from the germline V gene (reference sequence). This CDR3 is built from 13 residues. Patients sequenced had flow cytometry evidence of CD8+CD57+ cell expansion. Comment on this clonotype: A junction boundary mismatches the germline segment, possibly from a read error.

The sequence was collected from a human donor with aplastic anemia. The sample taken for sequencing was sorted CD4+, CD8+, or CD8+CD57+ T cells (not recorded which) from PBMCs. This rearrangement joins TRBV11-1 to TRBJ1-5; the D is unclear. The CDR3 DNA reads as TGCGCCAGCAGCGCCGCCGGCGCCTCGCCCCAGCATTTT. Amino acids: CASSAAGASPQHF. The full variable domain, in which reference TRBV11-1 and TRBJ1-5 provide the parts outside the CDR3, is EAEVAQSPRYKITEKSQAVAFWCDPISGHATLYWYRQILGQGPELLVQFQDESVVDDSQLPKDRFSAERLKGVDSTLKIQPAELGDSAMYLCASSAAGASPQHFGDGTRLSIL.